These 21 T cell receptor beta chains originate from one sample sequenced in a study of blood T cell repertoires in COVID-19. TCRdb keeps only in-frame clones here, not all; method: immunoSEQ multiplex PCR. Counted here are about 180,000 clones, 70% to 90% occurring once; the ten biggest clones make up 15% to 20%. Sequencing used peripheral blood. These receptors all stem from a person aged 65-85 years with COVID-19, enrolled during active disease.

The chain joins TRBV9 to TRBJ2-5; 8 bases agree with TRBD2. This CDR3 has 15 amino acids. V dropped 3 bases and J dropped 2; count of bases not matched to a gene: 6. CDR1 is SGDLS and CDR2 is YYNGEE in the germline V gene. CDR3 nucleotide sequence: TGTGCCAGCAGCGCCCTCGGGGGGGGGCAAGAGACCCAGTACTTC. Translation gives CASSALGGGQETQYF. The entire variable domain, with the rest obtained from reference TRBV9 and TRBJ2-5, is as follows: DSGVTQTPKHLITATGQRVTLRCSPRSGDLSVYWYQQSLDQGLQFLIQYYNGEERAKGNILERFSAQQFPDLHSELNLSSLELGDSALYFCASSALGGGQETQYFGPGTRLLVL.

This clone was seen more than once but under ten times. The genes are TRBV7-3 and TRBJ2-1, with TRBD1 matching over 8 bases. The V and J ends lost 0 bases and 2 bases, in that order; junction bases with no gene match: 0. The germline CDR1 and CDR2 sequences are SGHTA and FQGTGA. The CDR3 runs 15 residues. The CDR3, as DNA: TGTGCCAGCAGCTTAACACAGGGGGCCTACAATGAGCAGTTCTTC. Translating it yields CASSLTQGAYNEQFF.

In nucleotides, the CDR3 is TGTGCCACCAGTGATTTGGGTAAAAGACAGGGAACAGGGGACACCATATATTTT. As protein: CATSDLGKRQGTGDTIYF. V gene TRBV24-1 combines with J gene TRBJ1-3; the match to TRBD1 covers 7 bases. The J segment lost 8 bases and the V segment lost 0 bases, leaving 15 bases of the junction unmatched. The CDR3 spans 18 residues. Germline CDR1 is KGHDR and CDR2 is SFDVKD.

V gene TRBV7-2 combines with J gene TRBJ2-7; possible D gene TRBD1, 6 bases. Germline V CDR1 and CDR2: SGHTA, FQGNSA. Trimming left V 1 base short and J 7 bases short, with 17 bases between. This CDR3 is built from 15 residues. CDR3 sequence: CASSLDRAPQREQYF. The CDR3 DNA reads as TGTGCCAGCAGCTTAGACAGGGCACCGCAGAGGGAGCAGTACTTC.

This clone appeared once. Other nucleotide sequences from this sample produce the same CDR3. The chain couples TRBV5-1 to TRBJ2-2; the match to TRBD1 covers 8 bases. This CDR3 region has 15 residues. CDR1 and CDR2 (germline): SGHRS, YFSETQ. The V segment lost 0 bases and the J segment 5 bases; nucleotides outside the gene matches: 3. CDR3 coding DNA: TGCGCCAGCAGCTTGGATGGACAGGGAACCGGGGAGCTGTTTTTT. It specifies CASSLDGQGTGELFF.

The chain joins TRBV6-2 or TRBV6-3 to TRBJ1-1; D unresolved. The CDR3 spans 14 residues. Trimming pared 2 bases from V and 0 bases from J, leaving 7 bases between. Germline CDR1 and CDR2: MNHEY and SVGEGT. CDR3 bases: TGTGCCAGCAGTTACAACACCATGAACACTGAAGCTTTCTTT. Protein product: CASSYNTMNTEAFF.

This clone was found once. This rearrangement joins TRBV6-2 or TRBV6-3 to TRBJ1-3, with 8 bases identical to TRBD1. Germline assignment: CDR1 MNHEY and CDR2 SVGEGT. V trimming: 5 bases; J trimming: 2 bases; junction bases outside the gene matches: 11. This CDR3 region has 17 residues. The CDR3 sequence: CASSTLRTGNPGNTIYF. CDR3 DNA: TGTGCCAGCAGTACGCTCCGGACAGGGAATCCTGGAAACACCATATATTTT.

This chain uses TRBV4-1 with TRBJ2-7, with D hard to call. V shed 4 bases and J shed 3 bases, with 16 bases lying between them. The CDR3 totals 15 residues. Germline CDR1 and CDR2: MGHRA and YSYEKL. CDR3 sequence reads: CASSRTLAQNYEQYF. CDR3 bases: TGCGCCAGCAGCCGCACCTTGGCCCAAAACTACGAGCAGTACTTC.

V usage is TRBV5-4 and J usage is TRBJ1-2; 8 bases line up with TRBD1. There are 16 residues in the CDR3. Germline V gene lookup returns CDR1 SGHNT and CDR2 YYREEE (reference sequence). V gave up 0 bases and J gave up 7 bases; unmatched junction bases: 11. CDR3 sequence (DNA): TGTGCCAGCAGCTTGGGGTTGTCGGACAGGGTCACTGGCTACACCTTC. Encoded protein: CASSLGLSDRVTGYTF.

The rearrangement joins TRBV18 to TRBJ1-4; possibly TRBD1 for D (5 bases). Trimming stripped 2 bases from V and 7 bases from J, with 26 bases between. Germline CDR1 is KGHSH and CDR2 is LQKENI. This CDR3 has 19 residues. The CDR3 DNA reads as TGTGCCAGCTCACCAATTCCCCAGGGAACGCGCTCGGGAGGTGAAAAACTGTTTTTT. It codes for CASSPIPQGTRSGGEKLFF.

The V gene is TRBV7-6, the J gene TRBJ1-4; 9 positions match TRBD1. V lost 4 bases, J lost 7 bases, and 13 bases stayed unmatched. The CDR3 consists of 17 residues. Germline lookup yields CDR1 SGHVS and CDR2 FNYEAQ. The CDR3 protein is CASSSATGGIFSEKLFF. The DNA of the CDR3 is TGTGCCAGCAGCTCGGCGACAGGGGGGATTTTTTCTGAAAAACTGTTTTTT.

The chain couples TRBV3-1 (or the pseudogene TRBV3-2) to TRBJ2-1; no definite D call. CDR1 and CDR2 (germline): LGHDT, YNNKEL (reference sequence). This CDR3 region has 15 residues. V lost 4 bases and J 0 bases, leaving 10 bases between the germline ends. This CDR3 reads CASSLVADSYNEQFF. The CDR3 coding sequence is TGTGCCAGCAGCCTGGTGGCAGACTCCTACAATGAGCAGTTCTTC.

This rearrangement joins TRBV4-3 to TRBJ1-4, with D tentatively TRBD1 (5 bases). Trimming took off 0 bases at V and 4 bases at J, with 21 bases between the two ends. Looked up from germline, CDR1 is LGHNA and CDR2 is YSLEER. The CDR3 extends over 19 amino acids. The CDR3 DNA reads TGCGCCAGCAGCCAAGATCTTGCGTTCGAGCAGGGTAATAATGAAAAACTGTTTTTT. Translation: CASSQDLAFEQGNNEKLFF.

The chain has TRBV4-3 and TRBJ2-2; 13 bases match TRBD2. This CDR3 contains 18 residues. J gave up 5 bases and V 3 bases, and 9 bases lay outside the gene matches. Germline V gives CDR1 LGHNA, CDR2 YSLEER. The CDR3 spells CASSQLLAGGPVTGELFF. Here the CDR3 DNA reads TGCGCCAGCAGCCAGCTACTAGCGGGGGGGCCGGTGACCGGGGAGCTGTTTTTT.

This chain joins TRBV10-3 and TRBJ1-1; 9 bases match TRBD1. Trimming took 6 bases from V and 4 from J; bases not matched to a gene: 6. From germline, CDR1 is ENHRY and CDR2 SYGVKD. This CDR3 has 14 amino acids. CDR3 sequence (DNA): TGTGCCATCAGCTTACAGGGGGCTGGCACTGAAGCTTTCTTT. Its translation: CAISLQGAGTEAFF.

The table lists this clone with a count of one. J is TRBJ1-1 and V is TRBV4-2; D unclear. The CDR3 sequence is 12 residues long. From germline, CDR1 is LGHNA and CDR2 YNFKEQ. Between the trimmed V and J ends, which lost 0 bases and 6 bases, there was a span of 5 bases. The CDR3 DNA reads TGTGCCAGCAGCCAAGACGTGTCTGAAGCTTTCTTT. This codes for CASSQDVSEAFF.

This rearrangement joins TRBV10-3 to TRBJ1-1; D not resolved. V was pared by 0 bases and J by 1 base, with 9 bases between. The CDR3 loop spans 15 amino acids. The germline gives CDR1 ENHRY, CDR2 SYGVKD. The CDR3 reads CAISESNRRNTEAFF. Here the CDR3 DNA reads TGTGCCATCAGTGAGTCTAATCGGAGGAACACTGAAGCTTTCTTT.

The V and J genes are TRBV14 and TRBJ2-2; 10 bases match TRBD1. Germline assignment: CDR1 SGHDN and CDR2 FVKESK. This CDR3 contains 15 residues. The J segment lost 5 bases and the V segment lost 4 bases, leaving 4 bases of the junction unmatched. Written as DNA, the CDR3 is TGTGCCAGCAGCCGGGACAGGGGCATTACCGGGGAGCTGTTTTTT. Residues: CASSRDRGITGELFF.

This clone showed up just once. The J gene is TRBJ1-1, the V gene TRBV9; the D gene is possibly TRBD1 (5 bases). Germline V gene data show CDR1 as SGDLS and CDR2 as YYNGEE. V was trimmed by 1 base and J by 1 base, leaving 8 bases between them. The CDR3 is made up of 14 amino acids. The DNA of the CDR3 is TGTGCCAGCAGCGTAAATACAGGGAACACTGAAGCTTTCTTT. It codes for CASSVNTGNTEAFF.

This clone came up once. The V call is TRBV28, the J call TRBJ2-4; D is unresolved. V dropped 5 bases and J dropped 0 bases, with 11 bases sitting between them. Germline CDR1 MDHEN, CDR2 SYDVKM. CDR3 size: 15 residues. CDR3 sequence: CASSIYQLAKNIQYF. DNA for the CDR3: TGTGCCAGCAGTATCTACCAACTAGCCAAAAACATTCAGTACTTC.

The chain has TRBV14 and TRBJ2-1, with a weak D call TRBD1 (6 bases). The CDR3 length is 17 residues. V gave up 5 bases and J gave up 0 bases, with 17 bases separating them. In germline, CDR1 is SGHDN, CDR2 FVKESK. The CDR3 DNA follows: TGTGCCAGCAGCTATGAGAGGGGGTCAAGCTCCTACAATGAGCAGTTCTTC. The encoded protein is CASSYERGSSSYNEQFF.